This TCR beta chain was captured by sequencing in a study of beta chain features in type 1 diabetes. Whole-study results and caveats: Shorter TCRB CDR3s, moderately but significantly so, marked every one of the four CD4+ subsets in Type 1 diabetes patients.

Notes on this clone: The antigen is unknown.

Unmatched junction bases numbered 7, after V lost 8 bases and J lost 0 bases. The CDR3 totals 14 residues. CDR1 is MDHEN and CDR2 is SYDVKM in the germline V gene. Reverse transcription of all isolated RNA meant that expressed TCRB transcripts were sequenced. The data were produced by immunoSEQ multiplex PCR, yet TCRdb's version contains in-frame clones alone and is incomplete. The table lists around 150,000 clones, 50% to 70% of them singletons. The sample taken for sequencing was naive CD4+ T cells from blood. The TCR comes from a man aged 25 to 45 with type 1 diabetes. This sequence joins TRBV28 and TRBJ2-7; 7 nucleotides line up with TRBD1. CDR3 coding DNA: TGTGCCAGCGCCCCGGGGACAGACTCCTACGAGCAGTACTTC. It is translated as CASAPGTDSYEQYF.